The 8 T cell receptor beta chains presented below share a single source sample, sequenced in a study of T cells of healthy individuals. TCRdb fed the 5' RACE reads into MiXCR, producing one record per CDR3 protein. The sample includes roughly 87,000 distinct CDR3 sequences, 15% to 20% of them seen just once. The source is a human donor in good health.

This rearrangement joins TRBV9 to TRBJ2-7, with 9 bases fitting TRBD2. The CDR3 is made up of 15 amino acids. Germline CDR1 reads SGDLS; CDR2 reads YYNGEE. Trimming removed 5 bases from V and 4 bases from J; junction bases left unmatched: 10. CDR3 region: CASSVQAGGVYEQYF. The CDR3 DNA reads as TGTGCCAGCAGTGTCCAGGCGGGAGGGGTATACGAGCAGTACTTC.

Ten or more counts support this clonotype. The J gene is TRBJ2-7, the V gene TRBV18; maybe TRBD2 (6 bases). CDR1 KGHSH and CDR2 LQKENI come from the germline V gene. The germline V and J ends were trimmed by 0 bases and 2 bases, with 14 bases remaining between them. The CDR3 has 16 residues. The CDR3 here is CASSPPVEGRAYEQYF. In DNA form, the CDR3 reads TGTGCCAGCTCACCACCGGTGGAGGGAAGAGCCTACGAGCAGTACTTC.

The chain is built from TRBV12-3 or TRBV12-4 and TRBJ1-4; perhaps TRBD1 as D (5 bases). V lost 6 bases, J lost 2 bases, and 13 bases lay in between. This CDR3 is 15 amino acids long. CDR3 sequence (DNA): TGTGCCAGCAGCTTAACAGGTTCCACTAATGAAAAACTGTTTTTT. This codes for CASSLTGSTNEKLFF.

There are many counts of this clonotype. V and J are TRBV20-1 and TRBJ2-7, with 8 bases fitting TRBD1. This CDR3 spans 12 amino acids. Germline CDR1 DFQATT, CDR2 SNEGSKA (reference sequence). In DNA form, the CDR3 reads TGCGGCTGGAGGCAGGGGGCCTGGGAGCAGTACTTC. This sequence encodes CGWRQGAWEQYF.

This clonotype was seen only a few times. The chain uses TRBV4-2 and TRBJ2-7; a weak D match, TRBD1 (5 bases). Trimming pared 0 bases from V and 6 bases from J, leaving 15 bases between. Per the germline V gene, CDR1 is LGHNA and CDR2 is YNFKEQ. This CDR3 region has 15 residues. The CDR3 DNA follows: TGTGCCAGCAGCCAAGAATGGTCAGGGTATGGCGAGCAGTACTTC. Protein sequence: CASSQEWSGYGEQYF.

This clonotype appeared a few times. J is TRBJ2-3 and V is TRBV7-2; D is unresolved. Trimming pared 1 base from V and 1 base from J, leaving 6 bases between. Germline CDR1 and CDR2: SGHTA and FQGNSA. This CDR3 region has 14 residues. DNA of the CDR3: TGTGCCAGCAGCTTAGAGCAGCGCACAGATACGCAGTATTTT. Its translation: CASSLEQRTDTQYF.

This clonotype was recorded many times. The rearrangement uses TRBV28 and TRBJ1-6; D possibly corresponds to TRBD1 (5 bases). The ends were cut back, 5 bases at V and 3 bases at J, with 11 bases in the middle. CDR1 MDHEN and CDR2 SYDVKM come from the germline V gene. CDR3 length: 15 amino acids. DNA for the CDR3: TGTGCCAGCAGTCCCCCTGACAGCTATAATTCACCCCTCCACTTT. Encoded protein: CASSPPDSYNSPLHF.

The gene calls are TRBV20-1 and TRBJ2-3; perhaps TRBD1 as D (6 bases). Germline V gene data show CDR1 as DFQATT and CDR2 as SNEGSKA (reference sequence). The CDR3 contains 14 residues. Trimming left V 1 base short and J 4 bases short, with 12 bases between. CDR3 in amino acids: CSARGPGAPDTQYF. DNA for the CDR3: TGCAGTGCTAGAGGTCCAGGGGCCCCAGATACGCAGTATTTT.